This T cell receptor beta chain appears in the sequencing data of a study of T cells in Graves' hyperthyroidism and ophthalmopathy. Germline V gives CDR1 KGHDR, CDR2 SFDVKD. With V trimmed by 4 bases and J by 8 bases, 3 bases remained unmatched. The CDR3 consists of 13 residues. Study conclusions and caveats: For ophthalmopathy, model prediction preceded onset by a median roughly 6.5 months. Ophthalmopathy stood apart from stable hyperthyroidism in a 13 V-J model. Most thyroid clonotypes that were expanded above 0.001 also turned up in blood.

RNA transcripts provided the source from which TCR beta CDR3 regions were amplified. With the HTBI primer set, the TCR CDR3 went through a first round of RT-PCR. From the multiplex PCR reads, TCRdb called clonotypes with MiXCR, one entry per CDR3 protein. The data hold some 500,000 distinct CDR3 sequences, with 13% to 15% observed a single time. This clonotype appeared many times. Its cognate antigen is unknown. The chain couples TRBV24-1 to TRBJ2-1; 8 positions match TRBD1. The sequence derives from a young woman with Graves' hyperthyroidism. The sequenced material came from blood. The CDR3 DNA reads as TGTGCCACCAGTGAAGCAGGGGGCGATGAGCAGTTCTTC. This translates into CATSEAGGDEQFF.